Each of the 23 T cell receptor beta chains below was sequenced from the same sample in a study of blood T cell repertoires in COVID-19. Clones were sequenced by immunoSEQ multiplex PCR, and TCRdb holds only the in-frame ones, with some missing. The sample contains roughly 230,000 clones, about nine tenths of which appear only once. The material sequenced was PBMCs or T cells enriched from blood (not recorded which). All receptors derive from a man aged 25 to 45 in a cohort exposed to, infected with or recovered from COVID-19 (not recorded which).

The CDR3 loop reads CASSTSAGGPAEAFF. DNA for the CDR3: TGTGCCAGCAGTACGAGCGCGGGGGGCCCGGCTGAAGCTTTCTTT. This rearrangement joins TRBV6-2 or TRBV6-3 to TRBJ1-1; possible D gene TRBD1, 6 bases. Deletions cut 5 bases from V and 6 bases from J, with 19 bases between. From germline, CDR1 is MNHEY and CDR2 SVGEGT. The CDR3 extends over 15 amino acids.

The rearrangement uses TRBV27 and TRBJ1-1; TRBD1 aligns across 8 bases. This CDR3 is built from 12 residues. The J segment lost 8 bases and the V segment lost 5 bases, leaving 4 bases of the junction unmatched. The germline V gene has CDR1 MNHEY and CDR2 SMNVEV (reference sequence). Here the CDR3 DNA reads TGTGCCAGCAGTCCCCGGGACAGGGAAGCTTTCTTT. Amino acid sequence: CASSPRDREAFF.

The J gene is TRBJ2-3, the V gene TRBV9; TRBD2 aligns across 8 bases. V dropped 0 bases and J dropped 6; count of bases not matched to a gene: 12. Germline CDR1 SGDLS, CDR2 YYNGEE. The CDR3 has 17 amino acids. CDR3 in DNA: TGTGCCAGCAGCGTAGGCGGAGGCGGGAGGCTAACGGATACGCAGTATTTT. This translates into CASSVGGGGRLTDTQYF.

This clone was observed a single time. J is TRBJ1-6 and V is TRBV4-3, with TRBD1 as a possible D gene (6 bases). Trimming shortened V by 4 bases and J by 7 bases, and 20 bases separated the two germline ends. The CDR3 extends over 17 amino acids. Germline V gene data show CDR1 as LGHNA and CDR2 as YSLEER. CDR3 coding DNA: TGCGCCAGCAGCCGAAAAGGCGGAATCACAGGGAATTCACCCCTCCACTTT. It is translated as CASSRKGGITGNSPLHF.

CDR3 residues: CAISEGETGGTDTQYF. Here the CDR3 DNA reads TGTGCCATCAGTGAGGGTGAAACAGGGGGCACAGATACGCAGTATTTT. The chain couples TRBV10-3 to TRBJ2-3; 7 positions agree with TRBD1. The length of the CDR3 is 16 residues. V dropped 2 bases and J dropped 1; count of bases not matched to a gene: 6. Germline V CDR1 and CDR2: ENHRY, SYGVKD.

The chain combines TRBV2 with TRBJ1-2; the match to TRBD1 covers 7 bases. CDR1 SNHLY and CDR2 FYNNEI come from the germline V gene. The ends lost 6 bases at V and 4 bases at J; junction bases unmatched: 8. There are 14 residues in the CDR3. CDR3 DNA: TGTGCCAGCAGCGTCTCGACAGGGAGCTATGGCTACACCTTC. This translates into CASSVSTGSYGYTF.

The CDR3 sequence is CASSSLTGIPNQPQHF. CDR3 sequence (DNA): TGTGCCAGCAGTTCCCTGACAGGGATTCCCAATCAGCCCCAGCATTTT. The chain combines TRBV6-6 with TRBJ1-5; TRBD1 matches 7 bases. V dropped 4 bases and J dropped 3; count of bases not matched to a gene: 9. Germline assignment: CDR1 MNHNY and CDR2 SVGAGI (reference sequence). This CDR3 is built from 16 residues.

The chain has TRBV9 and TRBJ1-2; TRBD1 agrees at 10 bases. CDR1 and CDR2 from the germline V gene are SGDLS and YYNGEE. The junction had 2 bases not matched to a gene; V was cut back by 3 bases and J by 3 bases. The CDR3 is 14 residues long. CDR3 coding DNA: TGTGCCAGCAGCGGGACAGGGGGGCACTATGGCTACACCTTC. Residues: CASSGTGGHYGYTF. Using reference TRBV9 and TRBJ1-2 for the parts outside the CDR3, the full variable domain is DSGVTQTPKHLITATGQRVTLRCSPRSGDLSVYWYQQSLDQGLQFLIQYYNGEERAKGNILERFSAQQFPDLHSELNLSSLELGDSALYFCASSGTGGHYGYTFGSGTRLTVV.

The V and J genes are TRBV7-3 and TRBJ2-1, with 7 nucleotides matching TRBD2. CDR3 length: 14 residues. Germline values: CDR1 SGHTA, CDR2 FQGTGA. The V segment lost 5 bases and the J segment 5 bases; nucleotides outside the gene matches: 6. The CDR3 spells CASSLAETNNEQFF. The DNA for the CDR3 is TGTGCCAGCAGCCTAGCGGAAACCAACAATGAGCAGTTCTTC.

There are a few counts of this clone. Within the sample, other DNA sequences also encode this same CDR3. The J gene is TRBJ2-5, the V gene TRBV12-5; 7 nucleotides align to TRBD1. Germline lookup yields CDR1 LGHNT and CDR2 FRNRAP. The CDR3 sequence is 13 residues long. The V gene end was trimmed by 1 base and the J gene end by 4 bases; junction bases not matched to a gene: 0. CDR3 coding DNA: TGTGCTAGTGGTTTGGGACAGGGAGAGACCCAGTACTTC. Its protein is CASGLGQGETQYF.

The chain recombines TRBV7-9 with TRBJ1-2; TRBD1 matches 12 bases. Germline values: CDR1 SEHNR, CDR2 FQNEAQ (reference sequence). The CDR3 loop spans 15 amino acids. V lost 5 bases, J lost 1 base, and 2 bases stayed unmatched. In DNA, the CDR3 is TGTGCCAGCAGCGGGACAGGGGGCAGTAACTATGGCTACACCTTC. Protein: CASSGTGGSNYGYTF.

This sequence joins TRBV24-1 and TRBJ2-5; D perhaps matches TRBD1 (5 bases). CDR1 is KGHDR and CDR2 is SFDVKD in the germline V gene. The V end was cut by 1 base, the J end by 4 bases, with 21 bases between. The CDR3 is 18 residues long. CDR3 loop: CATSDFLPTARARETQYF. Written as DNA, the CDR3 is TGTGCCACCAGTGATTTTCTTCCGACAGCTAGAGCGCGAGAGACCCAGTACTTC.

This clone came up a few times. Other DNA sequences in the same sample also yield this CDR3. The chain joins TRBV7-2 to TRBJ2-7, with a possible D match to TRBD1 (5 bases). CDR3 size: 13 residues. V was clipped by 1 base and J by 3 bases, with 7 bases between them. Germline CDR1 SGHTA, CDR2 FQGNSA. CDR3 bases: TGTGCCAGCAGCTTAGGGGGCGGCTACGAGCAGTACTTC. Amino acid sequence: CASSLGGGYEQYF. Complete variable domain (other parts from reference TRBV7-2 and TRBJ2-7): GAGVSQSPSNKVTEKGKDVELRCDPISGHTALYWYRQSLGQGLEFLIYFQGNSAPDKSGLPSDRFSAERTGGSVSTLTIQRTQQEDSAVYLCASSLGGGYEQYFGPGTRLTVT.

The V gene is TRBV29-1, the J gene TRBJ1-1; D unclear. The CDR3 is 12 residues long. From germline, CDR1 is SQVTM and CDR2 ANQGSEA. Trimming shortened V by 1 base and J by 3 bases, and 6 bases separated the two germline ends. The CDR3: CSVEGEYTEAFF. As DNA, the CDR3 is TGCAGCGTTGAAGGAGAATACACTGAAGCTTTCTTT.

The gene calls are TRBV5-6 and TRBJ2-2; D is unclear. The CDR3 totals 12 residues. Trimming removed 6 bases at V and 5 bases at J, with 8 bases between. The germline CDR1 and CDR2 sequences are SGHDT and YYEEEE. Written as DNA, the CDR3 is TGTGCCAGCATAACCAGGACCGGGGAGCTGTTTTTT. This gives the protein CASITRTGELFF.

This chain joins TRBV5-6 and TRBJ1-1; tentatively, D is TRBD1 (5 bases). The CDR3 is 15 residues long. The germline V gene encodes CDR1 SGHDT and CDR2 YYEEEE. V was trimmed by 3 bases and J by 0 bases, leaving 12 bases between them. The CDR3 protein is CASSSIKTVNTEAFF. For the CDR3, the DNA is TGTGCCAGCAGCTCGATTAAGACAGTGAACACTGAAGCTTTCTTT. Looking up the rest from reference TRBV5-6 and TRBJ1-1 gives the full variable domain: DAGVTQSPTHLIKTRGQQVTLRCSPKSGHDTVSWYQQALGQGPQFIFQYYEEEERQRGNFPDRFSGHQFPNYSSELNVNALLLGDSALYLCASSSIKTVNTEAFFGQGTRLTVV.

The genes are TRBV6-5 and TRBJ1-1; tentatively, D is TRBD1 (5 bases). There are 14 residues in the CDR3. With 3 bases removed from V and 4 bases from J, the gap between germline ends came to 12 bases. Germline CDR1 reads MNHEY; CDR2 reads SVGAGI. CDR3 region: CASSYTVGGTEAFF. In DNA, the CDR3 is TGTGCCAGCAGTTATACGGTGGGGGGCACTGAAGCTTTCTTT.

This clone was counted many times. The rearrangement uses TRBV14 and TRBJ2-3; D possibly corresponds to TRBD2 (6 bases). Trimming took 3 bases from V and 4 from J, leaving 14 bases between them. From germline, CDR1 is SGHDN and CDR2 FVKESK. The CDR3 sequence is 15 residues long. CDR3 bases: TGTGCCAGCAGCCAGGGACTCCTCTCCCCAGATACGCAGTATTTT. Its protein product is CASSQGLLSPDTQYF. Full variable domain (outside the CDR3, taken from reference TRBV14 and TRBJ2-3): EAGVTQFPSHSVIEKGQTVTLRCDPISGHDNLYWYRRVMGKEIKFLLHFVKESKQDESGMPNNRFLAERTGGTYSTLKVQPAELEDSGVYFCASSQGLLSPDTQYFGPGTRLTVL.

The chain uses TRBV3-1 (or the pseudogene TRBV3-2) and TRBJ1-3; D is uncertain. Germline CDR1 reads LGHDT; CDR2 reads YNNKEL (reference sequence). V shed 3 bases and J shed 7 bases, with 19 bases lying between them. CDR3 length: 16 amino acids. CDR3 nucleotide sequence: TGTGCCAGCAGCCAGCATCAAAGGGAGGGCAGTAACACCATATATTTT. Amino acids: CASSQHQREGSNTIYF.

V usage is TRBV28 and J usage is TRBJ2-5, with 7 positions matching TRBD2. V shed 9 bases, J shed 3 bases, and the junction held 13 bases outside the gene matches. Germline values: CDR1 MDHEN, CDR2 SYDVKM. This CDR3 has 15 amino acids. As DNA, the CDR3 is TGTGCCAGTTCGGTATTGGAGCGGGGAAAAGAGACCCAGTACTTC. It codes for CASSVLERGKETQYF.

This chain connects TRBV27 to TRBJ2-3; 7 bases agree with TRBD2. The CDR3 totals 13 residues. The germline gives CDR1 MNHEY, CDR2 SMNVEV (reference sequence). Losses at the gene ends were 8 bases for V and 4 bases for J; bases not matched to a gene: 6. CDR3 DNA sequence: TGTGCCAGCGGCGGGGGAGCTGCAGATACGCAGTATTTT. Its protein is CASGGGAADTQYF.

The chain uses TRBV5-1 and TRBJ2-7, with 10 positions matching TRBD2. V shed 0 bases, J shed 3 bases, and the junction held 9 bases outside the gene matches. Germline loops: CDR1 SGHRS, CDR2 YFSETQ. This CDR3 region has 17 residues. The CDR3 loop is CASSLAHTSGIGYEQYF. CDR3 DNA sequence: TGCGCCAGCAGCTTGGCACATACTAGCGGGATAGGCTACGAGCAGTACTTC. The entire variable domain, with the rest obtained from reference TRBV5-1 and TRBJ2-7, is as follows: KAGVTQTPRYLIKTRGQQVTLSCSPISGHRSVSWYQQTPGQGLQFLFEYFSETQRNKGNFPGRFSGRQFSNSRSEMNVSTLELGDSALYLCASSLAHTSGIGYEQYFGPGTRLTVT.

J is TRBJ1-5 and V is TRBV18, with TRBD1 matching 7 bases. The CDR3 is 14 amino acids. J lost 4 bases, V lost 4 bases, and 4 bases had no gene match. Germline-derived CDR1 and CDR2 are KGHSH and LQKENI. The CDR3 DNA is TGTGCCAGCTCACGGAGACAGGGAAATCAGCCCCAGCATTTT. As protein: CASSRRQGNQPQHF.